These T cell receptor beta chains were read from a single sample in a study of cytotoxic CD8 clonotypes in ibrutinib-treated CLL. Sequencing used immunoSEQ multiplex PCR; TCRdb keeps in-frame clones, though not all of them. The table has over 65,000 clones, 68% seen once. Sequenced here: PBMCs, sampled after 12 months of ibrutinib treatment. The source of these receptors is a human donor with chronic lymphocytic leukemia. Each CDR3 is given with its conserved first and last residue. The order of the fields is V gene, D gene, J gene, clone size, CDR3 protein, CDR3 DNA. D genes are given only for firm matches. Clone size is stated in some rows and not others, as once, few, many or a class when expanded.

V: TRBV27
D: .
J: TRBJ2-1
size: .
CDR3: CASSLGSIYYNEQFF
DNA: TGTGCCAGCAGTTTAGGGTCCATATACTACAATGAGCAGTTCTTC

V: TRBV28
D: .
J: TRBJ1-2
size: .
CDR3: CASSFLGVGYGYTF
DNA: TGTGCCAGCAGTTTTTTGGGGGTAGGGTATGGCTACACCTTC

V: TRBV27
D: .
J: TRBJ1-5
size: .
CDR3: CASSPPGQPQHF
DNA: TGTGCCAGCAGTCCGCCTGGGCAGCCCCAGCATTTT

V: TRBV2
D: .
J: TRBJ2-3
size: .
CDR3: CASILFPVSTTDTQYF
DNA: TGTGCCAGCATATTATTCCCCGTCTCCACCACAGATACGCAGTATTTT

V: TRBV6-1
D: TRBD1
J: TRBJ1-5
size: .
CDR3: CASRRDSLNQPQHF
DNA: TGTGCCAGCAGGAGGGACAGTCTTAATCAGCCCCAGCATTTT

V: TRBV7-2
D: TRBD1
J: TRBJ1-2
size: .
CDR3: CASSRDRVRGYTF
DNA: TGTGCCAGCAGCCGAGACAGGGTTCGTGGCTACACCTTC

V: TRBV7-7
D: .
J: TRBJ2-6
size: .
CDR3: CASSLGVSGANVLTF
DNA: TGTGCCAGCAGCCTGGGGGTGTCTGGGGCCAACGTCCTGACTTTC

V: TRBV7-2
D: .
J: TRBJ2-3
size: .
CDR3: CASSLWVVDTQYF
DNA: TGTGCCAGCAGCTTATGGGTTGTAGATACGCAGTATTTT

V: TRBV2
D: .
J: TRBJ1-5
size: .
CDR3: CASRGTTSNQPQHF
DNA: TGTGCCAGCAGAGGGACAACAAGCAATCAGCCCCAGCATTTT

V: TRBV7-2
D: .
J: TRBJ2-7
size: .
CDR3: CASSLGQVFTYEQYF
DNA: TGTGCCAGCAGCTTAGGGCAGGTATTCACCTACGAGCAGTACTTC

V: TRBV5-4
D: TRBD1
J: TRBJ2-7
size: .
CDR3: CASRIDRGTSYEQYF
DNA: TGTGCCAGCAGGATAGACAGGGGAACTTCCTACGAGCAGTACTTC

V: TRBV9
D: TRBD2
J: TRBJ2-7
size: .
CDR3: CASSQEQAGSSYEQYF
DNA: TGTGCCAGCAGCCAAGAGCAAGCGGGGAGCTCCTACGAGCAGTACTTC

V: TRBV7-9
D: TRBD1
J: TRBJ2-5
size: .
CDR3: CASGTGGKETQYF
DNA: TGTGCCAGCGGGACAGGGGGAAAAGAGACCCAGTACTTC

V: TRBV7-8
D: TRBD1
J: TRBJ1-4
size: once
CDR3: CASSYGTGVEKLFF
DNA: TGTGCCAGCAGCTACGGGACAGGGGTGGAAAAACTGTTTTTT

V: TRBV4-3
D: .
J: TRBJ2-3
size: .
CDR3: CASSQAHGSTDTQYF
DNA: TGCGCCAGCAGCCAAGCGCACGGGAGCACAGATACGCAGTATTTT

V: TRBV27
D: .
J: TRBJ1-2
size: few
CDR3: CASSLQGPNYGYTF
DNA: TGTGCCAGCAGTTTACAGGGACCTAACTATGGCTACACCTTC

V: TRBV2
D: .
J: TRBJ2-3
size: few
CDR3: CASSEAREDTQYF
DNA: TGTGCCAGCAGTGAAGCGCGAGAAGATACGCAGTATTTT

V: TRBV18
D: .
J: TRBJ2-7
size: .
CDR3: CASSPRSGYEQYF
DNA: TGTGCCAGCTCACCACGAAGCGGATACGAGCAGTACTTC

V: TRBV11-2
D: .
J: TRBJ1-4
size: .
CDR3: CASSSGRLEEKLFF
DNA: TGTGCCAGCAGCTCCGGACGGTTGGAGGAAAAACTGTTTTTT

V: TRBV5-4
D: .
J: TRBJ2-3
size: .
CDR3: CASSSPPGAGDTQYF
DNA: TGTGCCAGCAGCTCGCCGCCGGGGGCCGGGGATACGCAGTATTTT

V: TRBV11-2
D: .
J: TRBJ2-1
size: .
CDR3: CASSLGQNNEQFF
DNA: TGTGCCAGCAGCTTAGGACAGAACAATGAGCAGTTCTTC

V: TRBV7-2
D: .
J: TRBJ2-2
size: .
CDR3: CASSLALARGELFF
DNA: TGTGCCAGCAGCTTAGCCCTAGCCCGCGGGGAGCTGTTTTTT

V: TRBV19
D: TRBD1
J: TRBJ1-1
size: few
CDR3: CASRDRGTLGTEAFF
DNA: TGTGCCAGTAGGGACAGGGGGACGTTGGGCACTGAAGCTTTCTTT

V: TRBV9
D: TRBD1
J: TRBJ2-1
size: .
CDR3: CASSVEGQNNEQFF
DNA: TGTGCCAGCAGCGTAGAGGGACAGAACAATGAGCAGTTCTTC

V: TRBV7-2
D: .
J: TRBJ2-5
size: .
CDR3: CASSLASTGETQYF
DNA: TGTGCCAGCAGCTTAGCCTCAACTGGGGAGACCCAGTACTTC

V: TRBV27
D: TRBD2
J: TRBJ2-3
size: .
CDR3: CASSSTSGGALSDTQYF
DNA: TGTGCCAGCAGTTCCACTAGCGGGGGGGCCTTATCGGATACGCAGTATTTT

V: TRBV29-1
D: .
J: TRBJ2-1
size: .
CDR3: CSVDSPNEQFF
DNA: TGCAGCGTTGACTCCCCCAATGAGCAGTTCTTC

V: TRBV5-4
D: TRBD1
J: TRBJ1-1
size: .
CDR3: CASNKGTGDTEAFF
DNA: TGTGCCAGCAACAAGGGGACAGGGGACACTGAAGCTTTCTTT

V: TRBV9
D: TRBD2
J: TRBJ2-5
size: .
CDR3: CASSVSLAGGQETQYF
DNA: TGTGCCAGCAGCGTATCCCTAGCGGGGGGCCAAGAGACCCAGTACTTC

V: TRBV7-2
D: .
J: TRBJ2-3
size: .
CDR3: CASSLAGGRSLPDTQYF
DNA: TGTGCCAGCAGCTTAGCGGGGGGGCGGTCCTTGCCGGATACGCAGTATTTT

V: TRBV7-2
D: .
J: TRBJ1-5
size: .
CDR3: CASSWGAAGGDQPQHF
DNA: TGTGCCAGCAGCTGGGGGGCGGCGGGCGGCGATCAGCCCCAGCATTTT

V: TRBV9
D: TRBD1
J: TRBJ1-6
size: few
CDR3: CASSVEGTGGNSPLHF
DNA: TGTGCCAGCAGCGTAGAAGGGACAGGGGGGAATTCACCCCTCCACTTT

V: TRBV2
D: .
J: TRBJ2-7
size: .
CDR3: CASSYKGEQYF
DNA: TGTGCCAGCAGTTACAAGGGCGAGCAGTACTTC

V: TRBV15
D: .
J: TRBJ2-7
size: .
CDR3: CATSRDRSYEQYF
DNA: TGTGCCACCAGCAGAGACAGATCCTACGAGCAGTACTTC

V: TRBV28
D: TRBD1
J: TRBJ2-7
size: .
CDR3: CASSFIGQGSGEQYF
DNA: TGTGCCAGCAGTTTTATTGGACAGGGGTCGGGCGAGCAGTACTTC

V: TRBV5-1
D: .
J: TRBJ2-1
size: .
CDR3: CASSLGGLSYNEQFF
DNA: TGCGCCAGCAGCTTGGGGGGACTGAGCTACAATGAGCAGTTCTTC